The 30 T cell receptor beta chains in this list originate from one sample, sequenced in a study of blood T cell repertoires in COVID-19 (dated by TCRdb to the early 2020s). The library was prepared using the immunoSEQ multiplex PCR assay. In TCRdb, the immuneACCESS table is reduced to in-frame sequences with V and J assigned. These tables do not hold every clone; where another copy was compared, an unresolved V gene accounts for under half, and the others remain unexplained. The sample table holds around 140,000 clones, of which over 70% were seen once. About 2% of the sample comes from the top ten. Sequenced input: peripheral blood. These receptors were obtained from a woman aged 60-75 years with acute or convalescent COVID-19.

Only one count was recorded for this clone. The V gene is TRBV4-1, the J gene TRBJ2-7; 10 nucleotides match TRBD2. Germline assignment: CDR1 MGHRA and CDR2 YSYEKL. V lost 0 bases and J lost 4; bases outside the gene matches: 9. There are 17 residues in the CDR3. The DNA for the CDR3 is TGCGCCAGCAGCCAAGATCCAATGGCTAGCGGGAGTTACGAGCAGTACTTC. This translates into CASSQDPMASGSYEQYF.

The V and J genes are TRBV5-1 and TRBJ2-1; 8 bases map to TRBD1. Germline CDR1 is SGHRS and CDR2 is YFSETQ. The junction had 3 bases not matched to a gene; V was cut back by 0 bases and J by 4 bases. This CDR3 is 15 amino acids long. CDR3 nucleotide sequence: TGCGCCAGCAGCTTGGCGCACAGGGGGTACAATGAGCAGTTCTTC. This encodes CASSLAHRGYNEQFF.

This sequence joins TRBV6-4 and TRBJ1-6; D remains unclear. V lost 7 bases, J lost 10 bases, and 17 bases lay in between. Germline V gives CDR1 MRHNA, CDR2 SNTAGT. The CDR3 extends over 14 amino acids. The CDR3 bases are TGTGCCAGCAACCGGAAGGGAGGGTGGTCACCCCTCCACTTT. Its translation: CASNRKGGWSPLHF.

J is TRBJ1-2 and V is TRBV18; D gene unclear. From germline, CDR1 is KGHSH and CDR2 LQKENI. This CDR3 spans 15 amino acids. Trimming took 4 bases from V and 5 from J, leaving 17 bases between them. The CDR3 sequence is CASSLDLSRLYGYTF. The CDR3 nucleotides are TGTGCCAGCTCACTCGATTTATCGCGCTTATATGGCTACACCTTC.

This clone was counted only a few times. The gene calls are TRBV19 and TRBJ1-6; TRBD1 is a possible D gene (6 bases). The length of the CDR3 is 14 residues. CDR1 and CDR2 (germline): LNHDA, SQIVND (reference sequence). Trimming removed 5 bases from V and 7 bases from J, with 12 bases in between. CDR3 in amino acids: CASSVQGVNSPLHF. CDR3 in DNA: TGTGCCAGTAGTGTACAGGGTGTCAATTCACCCCTCCACTTT.

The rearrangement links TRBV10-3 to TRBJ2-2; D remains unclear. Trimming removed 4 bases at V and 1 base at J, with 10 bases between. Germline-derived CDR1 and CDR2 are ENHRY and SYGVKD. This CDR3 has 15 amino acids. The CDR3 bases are TGTGCCATCAGTGGAGGAGCTGGGAACACCGGGGAGCTGTTTTTT. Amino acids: CAISGGAGNTGELFF.

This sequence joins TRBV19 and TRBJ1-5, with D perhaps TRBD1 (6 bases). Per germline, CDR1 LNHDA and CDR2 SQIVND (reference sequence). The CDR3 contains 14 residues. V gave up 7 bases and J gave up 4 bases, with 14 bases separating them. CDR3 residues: CASISRGANQPQHF. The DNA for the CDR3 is TGTGCCAGTATATCCAGGGGCGCAAATCAGCCCCAGCATTTT.

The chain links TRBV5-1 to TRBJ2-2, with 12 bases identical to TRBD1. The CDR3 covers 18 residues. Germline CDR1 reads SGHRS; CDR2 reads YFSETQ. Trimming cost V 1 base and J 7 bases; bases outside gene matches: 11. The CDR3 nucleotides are TGCGCCAGCAGCTTGAAGGGACAGGGGGCCTTACGGAGCGGGGAGCTGTTTTTT. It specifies CASSLKGQGALRSGELFF. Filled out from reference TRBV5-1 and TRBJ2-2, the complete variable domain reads KAGVTQTPRYLIKTRGQQVTLSCSPISGHRSVSWYQQTPGQGLQFLFEYFSETQRNKGNFPGRFSGRQFSNSRSEMNVSTLELGDSALYLCASSLKGQGALRSGELFFGEGSRLTVL.

CDR3 in amino acids: CASSLYGARSYNEQFF. CDR3 DNA sequence: TGTGCCAGCAGTTTATATGGGGCGAGGTCCTACAATGAGCAGTTCTTC. The chain couples TRBV27 to TRBJ2-1; TRBD1 might be the D (5 bases). Germline values: CDR1 MNHEY, CDR2 SMNVEV (reference sequence). The CDR3 covers 16 residues. Trimming pared 1 base from V and 1 base from J, leaving 11 bases between.

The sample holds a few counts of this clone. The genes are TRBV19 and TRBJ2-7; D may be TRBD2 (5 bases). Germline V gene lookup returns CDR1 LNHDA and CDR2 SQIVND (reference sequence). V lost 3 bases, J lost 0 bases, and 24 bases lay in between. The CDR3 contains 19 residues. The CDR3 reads CASSIKGGLPSLTSYEQYF. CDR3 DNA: TGTGCCAGTAGTATCAAAGGAGGCCTGCCTTCCTTGACCTCCTACGAGCAGTACTTC.

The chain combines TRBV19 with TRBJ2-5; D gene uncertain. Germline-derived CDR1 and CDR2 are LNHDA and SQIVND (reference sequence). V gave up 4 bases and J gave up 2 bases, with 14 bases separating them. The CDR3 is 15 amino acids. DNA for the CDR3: TGTGCCAGTAGTACCCTTATACAGCTACAAGAGACCCAGTACTTC. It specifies CASSTLIQLQETQYF.

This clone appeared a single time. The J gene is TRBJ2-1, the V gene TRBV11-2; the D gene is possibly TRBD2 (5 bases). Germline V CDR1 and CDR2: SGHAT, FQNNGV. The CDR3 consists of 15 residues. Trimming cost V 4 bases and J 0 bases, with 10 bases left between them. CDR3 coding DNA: TGTGCCAGCAGCTCAGTACGGGGCTCCTACAATGAGCAGTTCTTC. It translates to CASSSVRGSYNEQFF.

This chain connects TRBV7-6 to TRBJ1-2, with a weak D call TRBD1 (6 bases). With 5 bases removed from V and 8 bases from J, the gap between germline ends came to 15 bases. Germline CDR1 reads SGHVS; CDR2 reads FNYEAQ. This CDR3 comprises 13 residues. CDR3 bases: TGTGCCAGCAGCCCCATACAGGACAGCGGCTACACCTTC. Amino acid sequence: CASSPIQDSGYTF.

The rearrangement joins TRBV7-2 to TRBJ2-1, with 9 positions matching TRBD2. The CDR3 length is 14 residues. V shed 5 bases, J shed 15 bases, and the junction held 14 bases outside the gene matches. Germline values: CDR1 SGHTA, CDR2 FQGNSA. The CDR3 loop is CASSPSSGGGYWFF. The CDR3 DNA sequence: TGTGCCAGCAGCCCCAGTAGCGGGGGAGGGTATTGGTTCTTC.

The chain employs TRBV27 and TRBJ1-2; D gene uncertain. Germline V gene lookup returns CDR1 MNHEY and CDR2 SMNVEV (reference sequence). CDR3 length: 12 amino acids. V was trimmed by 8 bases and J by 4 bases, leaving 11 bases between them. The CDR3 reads CASGTSSYGYTF. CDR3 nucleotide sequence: TGTGCCAGCGGTACATCTAGCTATGGCTACACCTTC.

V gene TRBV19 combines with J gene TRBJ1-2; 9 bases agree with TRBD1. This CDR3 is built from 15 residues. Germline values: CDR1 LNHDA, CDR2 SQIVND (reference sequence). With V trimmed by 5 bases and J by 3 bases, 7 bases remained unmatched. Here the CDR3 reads CASSPSGTGYYGYTF. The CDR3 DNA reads TGTGCCAGTAGTCCATCCGGGACAGGGTACTATGGCTACACCTTC. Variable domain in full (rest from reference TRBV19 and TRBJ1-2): DGGITQSPKYLFRKEGQNVTLSCEQNLNHDAMYWYRQDPGQGLRLIYYSQIVNDFQKGDIAEGYSVSREKKESFPLTVTSAQKNPTAFYLCASSPSGTGYYGYTFGSGTRLTVV.

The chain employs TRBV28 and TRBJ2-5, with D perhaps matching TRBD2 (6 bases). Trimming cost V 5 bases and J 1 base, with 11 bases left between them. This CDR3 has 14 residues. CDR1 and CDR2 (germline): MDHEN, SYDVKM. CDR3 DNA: TGTGCCAGCAGTCTAGCGCACCCCCAAGAGACCCAGTACTTC. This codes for CASSLAHPQETQYF.

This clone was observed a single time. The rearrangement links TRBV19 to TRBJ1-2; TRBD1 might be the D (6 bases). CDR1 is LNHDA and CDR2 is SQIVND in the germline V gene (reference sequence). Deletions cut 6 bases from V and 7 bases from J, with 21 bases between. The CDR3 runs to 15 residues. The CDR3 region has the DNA TGTGCCAGTAGCCGCACGGGGGGCCCCTCGAGTGGCTACACCTTC. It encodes CASSRTGGPSSGYTF.

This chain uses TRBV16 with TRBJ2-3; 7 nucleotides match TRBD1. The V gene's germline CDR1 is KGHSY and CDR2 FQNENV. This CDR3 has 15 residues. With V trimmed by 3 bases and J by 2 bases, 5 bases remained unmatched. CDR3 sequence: CASSHLDRTTDTQYF. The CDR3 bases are TGTGCCAGCAGCCACCTGGACAGGACCACAGATACGCAGTATTTT.

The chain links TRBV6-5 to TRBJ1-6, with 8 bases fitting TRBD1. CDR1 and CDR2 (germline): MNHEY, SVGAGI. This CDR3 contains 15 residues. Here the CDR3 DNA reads TGTACGACAGGGGAAAGGACGTCCTATAATTCACCCCTCCACTTT. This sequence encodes CTTGERTSYNSPLHF.

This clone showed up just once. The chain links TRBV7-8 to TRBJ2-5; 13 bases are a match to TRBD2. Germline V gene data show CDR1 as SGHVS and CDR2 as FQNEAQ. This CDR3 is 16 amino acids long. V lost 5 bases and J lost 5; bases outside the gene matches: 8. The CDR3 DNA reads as TGTGCCAGCAGCACCCCCGGGACTAGCGGGAAGGAGACCCAGTACTTC. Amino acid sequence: CASSTPGTSGKETQYF.

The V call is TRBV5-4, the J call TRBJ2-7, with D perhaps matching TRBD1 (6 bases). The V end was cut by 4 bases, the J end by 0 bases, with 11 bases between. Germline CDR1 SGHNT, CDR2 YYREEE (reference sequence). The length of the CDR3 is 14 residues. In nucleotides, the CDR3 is TGTGCCAGCAGCCCTACAGGGAGCTCCTACGAGCAGTACTTC. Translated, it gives CASSPTGSSYEQYF.

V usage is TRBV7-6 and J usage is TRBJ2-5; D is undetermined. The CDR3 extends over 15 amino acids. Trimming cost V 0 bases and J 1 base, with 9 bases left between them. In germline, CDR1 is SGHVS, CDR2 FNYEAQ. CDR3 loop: CASSLAQAPQETQYF. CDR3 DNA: TGTGCCAGCAGCTTAGCGCAGGCACCCCAAGAGACCCAGTACTTC.

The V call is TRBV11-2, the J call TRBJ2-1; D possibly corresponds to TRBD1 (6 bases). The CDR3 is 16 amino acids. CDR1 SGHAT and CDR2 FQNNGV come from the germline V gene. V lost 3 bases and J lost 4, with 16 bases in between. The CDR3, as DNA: TGTGCCAGCAGCTTTTCCCTTAGCAGGGGATACAATGAGCAGTTCTTC. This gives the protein CASSFSLSRGYNEQFF. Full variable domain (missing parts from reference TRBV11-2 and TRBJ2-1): EAGVAQSPRYKIIEKRQSVAFWCNPISGHATLYWYQQILGQGPKLLIQFQNNGVVDDSQLPKDRFSAERLKGVDSTLKIQPAKLEDSAVYLCASSFSLSRGYNEQFFGPGTRLTVL.

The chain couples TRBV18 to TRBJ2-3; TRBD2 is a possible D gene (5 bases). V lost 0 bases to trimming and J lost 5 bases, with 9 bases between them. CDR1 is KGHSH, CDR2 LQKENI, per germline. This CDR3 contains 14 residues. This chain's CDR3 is CASSPPAGLDTQYF. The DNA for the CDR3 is TGTGCCAGCTCACCACCCGCGGGTTTAGATACGCAGTATTTT.

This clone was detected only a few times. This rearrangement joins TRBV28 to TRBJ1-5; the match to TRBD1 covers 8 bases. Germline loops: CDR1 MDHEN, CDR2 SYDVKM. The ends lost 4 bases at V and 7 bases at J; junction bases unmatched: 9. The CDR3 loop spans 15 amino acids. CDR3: CASSSPGGVEQPQHF. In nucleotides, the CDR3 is TGTGCCAGCAGTTCCCCAGGGGGCGTCGAACAGCCCCAGCATTTT.

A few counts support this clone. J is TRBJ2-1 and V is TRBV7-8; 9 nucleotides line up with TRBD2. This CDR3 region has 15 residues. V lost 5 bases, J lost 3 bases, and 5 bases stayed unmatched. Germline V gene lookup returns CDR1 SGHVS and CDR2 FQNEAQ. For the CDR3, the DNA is TGTGCCAGCAGCGAGGGACTAGCTATCTACAATGAGCAGTTCTTC. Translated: CASSEGLAIYNEQFF. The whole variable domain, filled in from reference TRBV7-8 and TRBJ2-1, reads GAGVSQSPRYKVAKRGQDVALRCDPISGHVSLFWYQQALGQGPEFLTYFQNEAQLDKSGLPSDRFFAERPEGSVSTLKIQRTQQEDSAVYLCASSEGLAIYNEQFFGPGTRLTVL.

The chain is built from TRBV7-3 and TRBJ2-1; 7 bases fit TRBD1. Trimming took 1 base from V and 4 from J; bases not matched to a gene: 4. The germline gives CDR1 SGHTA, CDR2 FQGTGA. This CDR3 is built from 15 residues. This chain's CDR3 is CASSLNGRGYNEQFF. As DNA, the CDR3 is TGTGCCAGCAGCTTAAATGGCAGGGGGTACAATGAGCAGTTCTTC.

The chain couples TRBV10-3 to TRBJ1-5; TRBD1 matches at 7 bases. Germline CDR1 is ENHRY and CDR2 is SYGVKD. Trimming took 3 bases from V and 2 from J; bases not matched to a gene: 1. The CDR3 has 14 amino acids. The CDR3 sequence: CAISDTGGNQPQHF. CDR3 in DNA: TGTGCCATCAGTGACACAGGGGGCAATCAGCCCCAGCATTTT.

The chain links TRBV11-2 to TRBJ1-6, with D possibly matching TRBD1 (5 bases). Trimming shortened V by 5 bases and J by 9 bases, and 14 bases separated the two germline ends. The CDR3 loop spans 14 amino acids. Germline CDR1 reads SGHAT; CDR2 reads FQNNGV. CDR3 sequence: CASSPMGGSSPLHF. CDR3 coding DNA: TGTGCCAGCAGCCCTATGGGGGGAAGTTCACCCCTCCACTTT.